This is a list of T cell receptor beta chains from one sample in a study of T cell responses to AZD1222 COVID-19 vaccine. Data came from immunoSEQ multiplex PCR; TCRdb stores just in-frame clones and leaves some out. The sample has 100,000 to 150,000 clones; approximately 88% are singletons. The material sequenced was peripheral blood, taken on day 0 of AZD1222 vaccination. The receptors originated from an adult in good health. Each CDR3 is given with its conserved first and last residue. The order of the fields is D gene, clone size, V gene, J gene, CDR3 DNA, CDR3 protein. D genes are given only for firm matches. Expanded clones are given a class, and other clones once, few, many or no size at all.

d_call: .; clone_size: .; v_call: TRBV5-1; j_call: TRBJ1-2; cdr3_nt: TGCGCCAGCAGCTTGGTGGCAGCCCGCGAAGATGGCTACACCTTC; cdr3_aa: CASSLVAAREDGYTF
d_call: .; clone_size: .; v_call: TRBV3-1/TRBV3-2; j_call: TRBJ1-4; cdr3_nt: TGTGCCAGCAGCCAATTCCAGGAGTCGGGGGACTTGTTTTTT; cdr3_aa: CASSQFQESGDLFF
d_call: .; clone_size: .; v_call: TRBV2; j_call: TRBJ2-3; cdr3_nt: TGTGCCACTTCGGCGGGGACTGTCGTAGATACGCAGTATTTT; cdr3_aa: CATSAGTVVDTQYF
d_call: .; clone_size: .; v_call: TRBV7-2; j_call: TRBJ2-7; cdr3_nt: TGTGCCAGCAGCCTGAACTCCTACGAGCAGTACTTC; cdr3_aa: CASSLNSYEQYF
d_call: .; clone_size: .; v_call: TRBV28; j_call: TRBJ1-1; cdr3_nt: TGTGCCAGCTGGGGACCGGACAGTGGAAGCACTGAAGCTTTCTTT; cdr3_aa: CASWGPDSGSTEAFF
d_call: TRBD1; clone_size: .; v_call: TRBV6-1; j_call: TRBJ2-4; cdr3_nt: TGTGCCAGCAGTGATCCGGGACAGGTCAAAAACATTCAGTACTTC; cdr3_aa: CASSDPGQVKNIQYF
d_call: TRBD1; clone_size: .; v_call: TRBV6-5; j_call: TRBJ2-7; cdr3_nt: TGTGCCAGCAGACGGCAGGGGGCGAGAGAGCAGTACTTC; cdr3_aa: CASRRQGAREQYF
d_call: .; clone_size: .; v_call: TRBV5-6; j_call: TRBJ1-2; cdr3_nt: TGTGCCAGCAGCTGGGGAACGCCGTATGGCTACACCTTC; cdr3_aa: CASSWGTPYGYTF
d_call: .; clone_size: once; v_call: TRBV27; j_call: TRBJ2-2; cdr3_nt: TGTGCCAGCAGTTTAGTAGGGACCACCGGGGAGCTGTTTTTT; cdr3_aa: CASSLVGTTGELFF
d_call: TRBD1; clone_size: .; v_call: TRBV30; j_call: TRBJ1-6; cdr3_nt: TGTGCCTGGAGTACCGACAGGGGGTCACCCCTCCACTTT; cdr3_aa: CAWSTDRGSPLHF
d_call: TRBD1; clone_size: .; v_call: TRBV11-2; j_call: TRBJ1-3; cdr3_nt: TGTGCCAGCAGCCAAGGACAGGGTGGGAACACCATATATTTT; cdr3_aa: CASSQGQGGNTIYF
d_call: .; clone_size: .; v_call: TRBV19; j_call: TRBJ1-1; cdr3_nt: TGTGCCAGTAGTCAATTCCTGGGAGCTTTCTTT; cdr3_aa: CASSQFLGAFF
d_call: TRBD2; clone_size: .; v_call: TRBV6-5; j_call: TRBJ2-7; cdr3_nt: TGTGCCAGCAGACCACTAGCGGGGGGGATCTACGAGCAGTACTTC; cdr3_aa: CASRPLAGGIYEQYF
d_call: TRBD2; clone_size: .; v_call: TRBV9; j_call: TRBJ2-5; cdr3_nt: TGTGCCAGCAGCCCCAGCGGGAAAGAGACCCAGTACTTC; cdr3_aa: CASSPSGKETQYF
d_call: .; clone_size: .; v_call: TRBV7-9; j_call: TRBJ1-1; cdr3_nt: TGTGCCAGCAGAAATGTGGGGGGAAGGAACACTGAAGCTTTCTTT; cdr3_aa: CASRNVGGRNTEAFF
d_call: .; clone_size: .; v_call: TRBV6-5; j_call: TRBJ1-5; cdr3_nt: TGTGCCAGCAACAGGCAGAATCAGCCCCAGCATTTT; cdr3_aa: CASNRQNQPQHF
d_call: .; clone_size: .; v_call: TRBV3-1/TRBV3-2; j_call: TRBJ1-1; cdr3_nt: TGTGCCAGCAGCACCCTCGACGGATCCACTGAAGCTTTCTTT; cdr3_aa: CASSTLDGSTEAFF
d_call: .; clone_size: .; v_call: TRBV5-1; j_call: TRBJ1-2; cdr3_nt: TGCGCCAGCAGCTTGGGTTGGGGGCGCGACTATGGCTACACCTTC; cdr3_aa: CASSLGWGRDYGYTF
d_call: TRBD2; clone_size: .; v_call: TRBV9; j_call: TRBJ2-1; cdr3_nt: TGTGCCAGCAGCGCAAGCGGGGTCTCACCCTATAATGAGCAGTTCTTC; cdr3_aa: CASSASGVSPYNEQFF
d_call: .; clone_size: once; v_call: TRBV10-1; j_call: TRBJ2-3; cdr3_nt: TGCGCCAGCAGTGGGATCAGCATAGATACGCAGTATTTT; cdr3_aa: CASSGISIDTQYF
d_call: .; clone_size: .; v_call: TRBV7-9; j_call: TRBJ1-1; cdr3_nt: TGTGCCAGCAGGTCAACCAAACATGTGAACACTGAAGCTTTCTTT; cdr3_aa: CASRSTKHVNTEAFF
d_call: .; clone_size: few; v_call: TRBV6-1; j_call: TRBJ1-1; cdr3_nt: TGTGCCAGCAGTGAAGCCCTTGGGGGAGGGGATGAAGCTTTCTTT; cdr3_aa: CASSEALGGGDEAFF
d_call: TRBD2; clone_size: .; v_call: TRBV6-5; j_call: TRBJ2-3; cdr3_nt: TGTGCCAGCAGACTAGCGGGGGTCACAGATACGCAGTATTTT; cdr3_aa: CASRLAGVTDTQYF
d_call: .; clone_size: .; v_call: TRBV9; j_call: TRBJ1-5; cdr3_nt: TGTGCCAGCAGCACGGACGGGCATAGCAATCAGCCCCAGCATTTT; cdr3_aa: CASSTDGHSNQPQHF
d_call: .; clone_size: .; v_call: TRBV7-8; j_call: TRBJ2-5; cdr3_nt: TGTGCCAGCACCGGGTGGGGGGGCGAGGAGACCCAGTACTTC; cdr3_aa: CASTGWGGEETQYF
d_call: .; clone_size: .; v_call: TRBV6-5; j_call: TRBJ1-6; cdr3_nt: TGTGCCAGCAGCCCCGCCAGCTCCTATAATTCACCCCTCCACTTT; cdr3_aa: CASSPASSYNSPLHF
d_call: .; clone_size: .; v_call: TRBV7-9; j_call: TRBJ1-1; cdr3_nt: TGTGCCAGCAGCTTAGGTTGGGGTGAAGCTTTCTTT; cdr3_aa: CASSLGWGEAFF
d_call: TRBD1; clone_size: .; v_call: TRBV18; j_call: TRBJ1-2; cdr3_nt: TGTGCCAGCTCACCACAACGTACGGACAGGGTCGGCTATGGCTACACCTTC; cdr3_aa: CASSPQRTDRVGYGYTF
d_call: TRBD2; clone_size: .; v_call: TRBV7-2; j_call: TRBJ2-1; cdr3_nt: TGTGCCAGCAGCTTAGACGTCGGAGGCGGGGGGCAGTTCTTC; cdr3_aa: CASSLDVGGGGQFF
d_call: .; clone_size: .; v_call: TRBV28; j_call: TRBJ1-5; cdr3_nt: TGTGCCAGCCAGCGGCGGAATCAGCCCCAGCATTTT; cdr3_aa: CASQRRNQPQHF
d_call: .; clone_size: .; v_call: TRBV5-5; j_call: TRBJ1-5; cdr3_nt: TGTGCCAGCAGCTCTACAGGAGCGGGGCAGCCCCAGCATTTT; cdr3_aa: CASSSTGAGQPQHF